This T cell receptor beta chain was recovered during a study of cytomegalovirus exposure and HLA in healthy donors. Notes on the study in general: Presence/absence analyses assumed roughly uniform sequencing depth across donors, which may not hold. In a later analysis, a missense DCLRE1C variant was linked to TCR beta V- and J-gene trimming.

In the case of this clone: The antigen is not known.

The V gene end was trimmed by 5 bases and the J gene end by 3 bases; junction bases not matched to a gene: 11. The germline V gene encodes CDR1 MDHEN and CDR2 SYDVKM. The CDR3 consists of 16 residues. Each donor was nominally healthy when sampled (though unrecorded immune exposures were likely). The primer mix had 60 Vbeta and 13 Jbeta primers. Sequencing used immunoSEQ multiplex PCR; TCRdb keeps in-frame clones, though not all of them. Its clone listing holds 130,000 to 150,000 clones. This sequence joins TRBV28 and TRBJ2-5; the match to TRBD2 covers 8 bases. Specimen: PBMCs. This clonotype was obtained from a man aged 40-49 years in good health and CMV-seronegative. The CDR3 nucleotides are TGTGCCAGCAGTCTCTTGGGTAGCGGGGAAAAAGAGACCCAGTACTTC. This sequence encodes CASSLLGSGEKETQYF.